The 3 T cell receptor beta chains below all came from one sample that was sequenced in a study of identical twins. TCRdb itself ran the 5' RACE reads through MiXCR, one entry per CDR3 protein. Of 1.5 million to 2 million distinct CDR3 sequences listed, about 32% are singletons. The sample was cord blood. The receptors originated from a newborn girl in good health.

The V gene is TRBV27, the J gene TRBJ2-5; 13 positions match TRBD2. Losses at the gene ends were 3 bases for V and 11 bases for J; bases not matched to a gene: 12. The CDR3 consists of 16 residues. CDR1 is MNHEY, CDR2 SMNVEV, per germline (reference sequence). The CDR3 bases are TGTGCCAGCAGTTTTAGGACTAGCGGGAGAGGAAGGGAGCAGTACTTC. It translates to CASSFRTSGRGREQYF.

Only a few counts were recorded for this clonotype. The V and J genes are TRBV20-1 and TRBJ2-7; 9 nucleotides line up with TRBD1. CDR3 length: 13 residues. The germline V gene has CDR1 DFQATT and CDR2 SNEGSKA (reference sequence). V lost 4 bases to trimming and J lost 3 bases; unmatched junction nucleotides: 4. The CDR3 here is CSAKPGQGYEQYF. CDR3 coding DNA: TGCAGTGCTAAACCGGGACAGGGCTACGAGCAGTACTTC.

This clonotype was recorded many times. This sequence joins TRBV10-3 and TRBJ2-7; 8 bases map to TRBD1. This CDR3 has 15 residues. V dropped 7 bases and J dropped 3; count of bases not matched to a gene: 11. Per the germline V gene, CDR1 is ENHRY and CDR2 is SYGVKD. The CDR3 DNA sequence: TGTGCCATCACTGGCTCCGGGACAGGAGTCTACGAGCAGTACTTC. It specifies CAITGSGTGVYEQYF.